The 14 T cell receptor beta chains reported below all come from one sample, sequenced in a study of control samples from healthy donors and cancer patients. The method was immunoSEQ multiplex PCR; TCRdb's version includes in-frame clones alone and lacks a portion of them. This sample yields roughly 92,000 clones, of which more than 85% are seen a single time; over 1% belongs to the top ten. The sample was blood. The receptors originated from a woman between 50 and 59 years old in good health.

V is TRBV3-1 (or the pseudogene TRBV3-2) and J is TRBJ1-3; D unclear. V gave up 0 bases and J gave up 0 bases, with 9 bases separating them. The germline V gene has CDR1 LGHDT and CDR2 YNNKEL (reference sequence). The CDR3 is made up of 16 amino acids. The CDR3 bases are TGTGCCAGCAGCCAAGAGAGCCAAAGCTCTGGAAACACCATATATTTT. Protein product: CASSQESQSSGNTIYF.

This chain connects TRBV28 to TRBJ1-2; 9 nucleotides match TRBD1. Germline CDR1 is MDHEN and CDR2 is SYDVKM. J lost 4 bases, V lost 6 bases, and 24 bases had no gene match. The CDR3 totals 20 residues. The CDR3, as DNA: TGTGCCAGCAGCTATCGGGGTTGGCCCCGGGACAGGGAATCCCTCTATGGCTACACCTTC. Its translation is CASSYRGWPRDRESLYGYTF.

V gene TRBV20-1 combines with J gene TRBJ2-5; 13 nucleotides match TRBD2. V lost 3 bases, J lost 5 bases, and 3 bases stayed unmatched. Germline CDR1 and CDR2: DFQATT and SNEGSKA (reference sequence). The length of the CDR3 is 14 residues. The CDR3 nucleotides read TGCAGTGCTAGTTCGACTAGCGGGGGGGAGACCCAGTACTTC. It encodes CSASSTSGGETQYF.

This chain uses TRBV5-6 with TRBJ1-1; D gene ambiguous. From germline, CDR1 is SGHDT and CDR2 YYEEEE. Between the trimmed V and J ends, which lost 2 bases and 7 bases, there was a span of 9 bases. There are 12 residues in the CDR3. The CDR3 loop is CASSLFWDEAFF. DNA of the CDR3: TGTGCCAGCAGCTTATTCTGGGATGAAGCTTTCTTT.

The chain has TRBV7-2 and TRBJ2-5, with a weak D call TRBD2 (7 bases). There are 14 residues in the CDR3. Germline V CDR1 and CDR2: SGHTA, FQGNSA. Trimming took off 7 bases at V and 3 bases at J, with 15 bases between the two ends. This chain's CDR3 is CASNKGGAEETQYF. CDR3 sequence (DNA): TGTGCCAGCAACAAGGGGGGGGCGGAAGAGACCCAGTACTTC.

This chain uses TRBV6-5 with TRBJ2-7; D call uncertain. CDR1 is MNHEY, CDR2 SVGAGI, per germline. CDR3 length equals 15 residues. Trimming stripped 6 bases from V and 3 bases from J, with 18 bases between. The CDR3 loop reads CASRAVLVKIYEQYF. The CDR3 DNA reads as TGTGCCAGCAGGGCGGTGTTAGTCAAAATCTACGAGCAGTACTTC.

The CDR3 DNA reads TGTGCCAGCAGTTCGGGACTAGCGGGGGCCCCCCTCACAGATACGCAGTATTTT. Protein product: CASSSGLAGAPLTDTQYF. J is TRBJ2-3 and V is TRBV6-2 or TRBV6-3, with TRBD2 matching 14 bases. This CDR3 is built from 18 residues. Trimming cost V 4 bases and J 2 bases; bases outside gene matches: 8. The germline CDR1 and CDR2 sequences are MNHEY and SVGEGT.

The chain is built from TRBV5-6 and TRBJ1-5; 8 positions agree with TRBD1. Losses at the gene ends were 0 bases for V and 6 bases for J; bases not matched to a gene: 2. This CDR3 spans 14 amino acids. Germline values: CDR1 SGHDT, CDR2 YYEEEE. CDR3 coding DNA: TGTGCCAGCAGCTTGGGGACAGGGAGTCAGCCCCAGCATTTT. Translating gives CASSLGTGSQPQHF. Filled out from reference TRBV5-6 and TRBJ1-5, the complete variable domain reads DAGVTQSPTHLIKTRGQQVTLRCSPKSGHDTVSWYQQALGQGPQFIFQYYEEEERQRGNFPDRFSGHQFPNYSSELNVNALLLGDSALYLCASSLGTGSQPQHFGDGTRLSIL.

V is TRBV11-3 and J is TRBJ2-5; D remains unclear. Per germline, CDR1 SGHNT and CDR2 YENEEA. This CDR3 has 16 amino acids. Trimming pared 5 bases from V and 4 bases from J, leaving 20 bases between. The CDR3 protein is CASSPLLRPIAETQYF. CDR3 bases: TGTGCCAGCAGCCCCCTGTTGCGCCCCATTGCAGAGACCCAGTACTTC. Complete variable domain (other parts from reference TRBV11-3 and TRBJ2-5): EAGVVQSPRYKIIEKKQPVAFWCNPISGHNTLYWYLQNLGQGPELLIRYENEEAVDDSQLPKDRFSAERLKGVDSTLKIQPAELGDSAVYLCASSPLLRPIAETQYFGPGTRLLVL.

This clone was seen more than once but under ten times. The chain links TRBV28 to TRBJ1-1, with TRBD1 matching over 9 bases. In germline, CDR1 is MDHEN, CDR2 SYDVKM. The CDR3 sequence is 16 residues long. V trimming: 6 bases; J trimming: 5 bases; junction bases outside the gene matches: 13. The CDR3 protein is CASSLISTGGKTEAFF. The CDR3 DNA reads as TGTGCCAGCAGCCTAATTTCGACAGGGGGGAAGACTGAAGCTTTCTTT.

V and J are TRBV7-8 and TRBJ2-4, with 14 nucleotides matching TRBD2. There are 17 residues in the CDR3. Germline CDR1 and CDR2: SGHVS and FQNEAQ. Trimming at V came to 1 base and at J to 4 bases, leaving 3 bases not matched to a gene. CDR3 sequence: CASSLGLAGGPKNIQYF. The DNA for the CDR3 is TGTGCCAGCAGCTTAGGACTAGCGGGGGGGCCGAAAAACATTCAGTACTTC.

CDR3 residues: CASSETGISGNTIYF. Here the CDR3 DNA reads TGTGCCAGCAGTGAGACCGGAATCTCTGGAAACACCATATATTTT. The chain carries TRBV6-1 and TRBJ1-3; the D is unclear. With 3 bases removed from V and 0 bases from J, the gap between germline ends came to 9 bases. Germline CDR1 reads MNHNS; CDR2 reads SASEGT. There are 15 residues in the CDR3.

V and J are TRBV29-1 and TRBJ2-5; D is unresolved. The V gene lost 6 bases and the J gene lost 4 bases, with 9 bases spanning the gap. Germline assignment: CDR1 SQVTM and CDR2 ANQGSEA. There are 11 residues in the CDR3. CDR3 amino acids: CSVVVGETQYF. As DNA, the CDR3 is TGCAGCGTCGTTGTAGGAGAGACCCAGTACTTC.

This chain links TRBV5-8 with TRBJ1-1; unclear D gene. Per the germline V gene, CDR1 is SGHTS and CDR2 is YDEGEE. The length of the CDR3 is 16 residues. V lost 10 bases to trimming and J lost 1 base, with 23 bases between them. DNA for the CDR3: TGTGCCGCACGAGAGGACGGAAGCCTAACGAACACTGAAGCTTTCTTT. Its protein is CAAREDGSLTNTEAFF.